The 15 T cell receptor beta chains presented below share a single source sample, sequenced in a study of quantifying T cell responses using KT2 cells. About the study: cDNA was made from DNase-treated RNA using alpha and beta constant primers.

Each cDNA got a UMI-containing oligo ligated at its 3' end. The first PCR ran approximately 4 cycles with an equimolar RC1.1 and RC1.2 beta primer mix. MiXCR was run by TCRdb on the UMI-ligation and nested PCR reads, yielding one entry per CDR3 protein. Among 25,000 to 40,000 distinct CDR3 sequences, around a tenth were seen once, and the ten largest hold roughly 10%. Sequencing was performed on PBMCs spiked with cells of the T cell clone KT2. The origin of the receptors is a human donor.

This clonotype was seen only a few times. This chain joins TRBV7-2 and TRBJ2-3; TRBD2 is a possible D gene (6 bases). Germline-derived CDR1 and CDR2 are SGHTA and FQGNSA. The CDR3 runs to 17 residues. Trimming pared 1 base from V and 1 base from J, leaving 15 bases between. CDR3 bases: TGTGCCAGCAGCTTAGACCTGGCGGGGCCGGGCACAGATACGCAGTATTTT. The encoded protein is CASSLDLAGPGTDTQYF.

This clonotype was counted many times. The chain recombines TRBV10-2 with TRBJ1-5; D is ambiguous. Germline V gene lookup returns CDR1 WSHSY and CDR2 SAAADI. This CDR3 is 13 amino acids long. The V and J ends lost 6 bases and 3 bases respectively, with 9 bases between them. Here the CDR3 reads CASRGFANQPQHF. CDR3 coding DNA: TGCGCCAGCAGAGGATTTGCCAATCAGCCCCAGCATTTT.

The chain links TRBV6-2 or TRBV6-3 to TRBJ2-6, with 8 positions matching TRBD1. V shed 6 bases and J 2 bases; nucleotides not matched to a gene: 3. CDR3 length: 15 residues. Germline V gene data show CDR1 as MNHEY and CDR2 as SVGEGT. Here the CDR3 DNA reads TGTGCCAGCAGCTTGACAGGGGCTGGGGCCAACGTCCTGACTTTC. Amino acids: CASSLTGAGANVLTF.

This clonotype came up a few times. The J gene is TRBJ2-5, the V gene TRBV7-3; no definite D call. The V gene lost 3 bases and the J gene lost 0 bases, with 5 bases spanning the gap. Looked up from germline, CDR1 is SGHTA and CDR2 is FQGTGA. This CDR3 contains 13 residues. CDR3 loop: CASSFSHQETQYF. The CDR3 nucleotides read TGTGCCAGCAGCTTCAGCCACCAAGAGACCCAGTACTTC.

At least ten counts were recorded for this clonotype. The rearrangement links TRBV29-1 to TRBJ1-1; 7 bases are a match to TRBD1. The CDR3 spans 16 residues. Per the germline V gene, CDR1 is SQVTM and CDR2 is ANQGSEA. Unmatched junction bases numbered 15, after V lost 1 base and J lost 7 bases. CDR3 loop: CSVEVRQGVISVEAFF. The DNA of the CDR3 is TGCAGCGTTGAAGTTCGGCAGGGGGTGATTTCCGTTGAAGCTTTCTTT.

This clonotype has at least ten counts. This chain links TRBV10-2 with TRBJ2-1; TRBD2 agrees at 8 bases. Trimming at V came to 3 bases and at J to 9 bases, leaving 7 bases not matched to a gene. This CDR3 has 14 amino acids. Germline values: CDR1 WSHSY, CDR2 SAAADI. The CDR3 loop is CASSDLLAAGEQFF. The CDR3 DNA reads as TGCGCCAGCAGTGATCTACTAGCGGCGGGTGAGCAGTTCTTC.

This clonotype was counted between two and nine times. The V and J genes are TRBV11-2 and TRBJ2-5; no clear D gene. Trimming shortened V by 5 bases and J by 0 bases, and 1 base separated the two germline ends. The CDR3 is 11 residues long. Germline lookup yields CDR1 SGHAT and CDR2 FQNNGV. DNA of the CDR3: TGTGCCAGCAGCCACCAAGAGACCCAGTACTTC. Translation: CASSHQETQYF.

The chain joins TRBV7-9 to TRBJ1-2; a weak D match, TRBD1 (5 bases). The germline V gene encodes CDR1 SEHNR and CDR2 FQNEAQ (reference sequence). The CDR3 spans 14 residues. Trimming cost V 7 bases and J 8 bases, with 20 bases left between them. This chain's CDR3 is CASKPGTATGGYTF. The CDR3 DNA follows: TGTGCCAGCAAGCCCGGGACCGCTACGGGAGGCTACACCTTC.

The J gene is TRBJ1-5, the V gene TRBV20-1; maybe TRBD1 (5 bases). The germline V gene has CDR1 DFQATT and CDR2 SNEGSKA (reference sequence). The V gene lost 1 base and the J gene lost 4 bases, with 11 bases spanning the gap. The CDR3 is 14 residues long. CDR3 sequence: CSARGDGGNQPQHF. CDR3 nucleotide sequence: TGCAGTGCTAGAGGGGATGGGGGGAATCAGCCCCAGCATTTT.

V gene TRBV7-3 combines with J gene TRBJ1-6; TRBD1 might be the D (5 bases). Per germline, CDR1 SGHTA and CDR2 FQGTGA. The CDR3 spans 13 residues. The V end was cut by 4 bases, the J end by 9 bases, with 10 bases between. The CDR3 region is CASSSSTVSPLHF. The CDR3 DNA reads TGTGCCAGCAGCTCCTCGACAGTTTCACCCCTCCACTTT.

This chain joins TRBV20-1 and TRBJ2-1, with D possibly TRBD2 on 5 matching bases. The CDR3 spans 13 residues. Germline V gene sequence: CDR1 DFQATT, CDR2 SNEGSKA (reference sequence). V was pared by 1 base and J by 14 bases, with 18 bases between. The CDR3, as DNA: TGCAGTGCTAGAGGGACTGGCTTTGGTCGGGAGTTCTTC. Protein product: CSARGTGFGREFF.

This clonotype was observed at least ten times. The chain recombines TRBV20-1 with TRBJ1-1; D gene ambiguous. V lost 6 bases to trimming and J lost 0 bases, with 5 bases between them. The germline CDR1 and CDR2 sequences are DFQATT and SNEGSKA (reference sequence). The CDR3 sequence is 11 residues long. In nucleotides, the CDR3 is TGCAGTGCGCAGCTGAACACTGAAGCTTTCTTT. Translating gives CSAQLNTEAFF.

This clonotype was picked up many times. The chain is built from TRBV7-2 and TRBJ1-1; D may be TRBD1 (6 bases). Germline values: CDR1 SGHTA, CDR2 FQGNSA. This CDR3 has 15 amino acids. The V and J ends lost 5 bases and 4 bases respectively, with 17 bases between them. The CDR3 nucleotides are TGTGCCAGCAGCCGGAGAGGGGGGCAGGGCACTGAAGCTTTCTTT. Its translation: CASSRRGGQGTEAFF.

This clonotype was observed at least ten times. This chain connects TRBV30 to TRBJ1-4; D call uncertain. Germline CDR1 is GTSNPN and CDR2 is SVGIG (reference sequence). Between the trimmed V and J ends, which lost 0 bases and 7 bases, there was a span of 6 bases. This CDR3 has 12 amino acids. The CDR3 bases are TGTGCCTGGAGTGTCGGTGGTGAAAAACTGTTTTTT. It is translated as CAWSVGGEKLFF.

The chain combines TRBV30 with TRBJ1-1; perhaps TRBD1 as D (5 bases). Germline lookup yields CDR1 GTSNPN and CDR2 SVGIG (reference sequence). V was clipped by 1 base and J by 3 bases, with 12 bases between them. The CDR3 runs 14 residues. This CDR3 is CAWSAQTAYTEAFF. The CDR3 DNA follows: TGTGCCTGGAGTGCTCAGACAGCCTACACTGAAGCTTTCTTT. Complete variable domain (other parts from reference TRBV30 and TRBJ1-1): SQTIHQWPATLVQPVGSPLSLECTVEGTSNPNLYWYRQAAGRGLQLLFYSVGIGQISSEVPQNLSASRPQDRQFILSSKKLLLSDSGFYLCAWSAQTAYTEAFFGQGTRLTVV.